These 17 T cell receptor beta chains share one sample of origin, sequenced in a study of cytotoxic CD8 clonotypes in ibrutinib-treated CLL (dated by TCRdb to 2020 to 2023). Libraries came from the immunoSEQ multiplex PCR assay. TCRdb retrieved this table from immuneACCESS and kept in-frame rearrangements only. Not all clones are present; in checked studies, unresolved V genes account for under half, and no reason is known for the remainder. The sample records approximately 300,000 clones, about 77% of which are singletons. Jointly, the top ten make up over 5% of the sample. Material: PBMCs, obtained before ibrutinib treatment. These receptors all stem from a human donor with chronic lymphocytic leukemia.

This chain connects TRBV7-2 to TRBJ2-5; TRBD2 matches at 9 bases. Germline V gene data show CDR1 as SGHTA and CDR2 as FQGNSA. J lost 3 bases, V lost 1 base, and 3 bases had no gene match. The CDR3 runs to 15 residues. CDR3 in amino acids: CASSLGLAGKETQYF. DNA for the CDR3: TGTGCCAGCAGCTTAGGCCTAGCGGGGAAAGAGACCCAGTACTTC.

The chain links TRBV27 to TRBJ2-3; D gene ambiguous. The V gene lost 10 bases and the J gene lost 7 bases, with 18 bases spanning the gap. The CDR3 consists of 13 residues. The germline CDR1 and CDR2 sequences are MNHEY and SMNVEV (reference sequence). This CDR3 is CATLSWATHTQYF. CDR3 DNA: TGTGCCACCCTCTCCTGGGCGACACATACGCAGTATTTT.

The rearrangement uses TRBV4-3 and TRBJ2-3; 7 bases map to TRBD2. Per germline, CDR1 LGHNA and CDR2 YSLEER. V trimming: 0 bases; J trimming: 0 bases; junction bases outside the gene matches: 3. CDR3 length equals 16 residues. The DNA for the CDR3 is TGCGCCAGCAGCCAAGATACTAGCGCTAGCACAGATACGCAGTATTTT. It is translated as CASSQDTSASTDTQYF.

This sequence joins TRBV5-1 and TRBJ2-2; 8 bases line up with TRBD2. Unmatched junction bases numbered 13, after V lost 6 bases and J lost 0 bases. The CDR3 covers 18 residues. CDR1 is SGHRS and CDR2 is YFSETQ in the germline V gene. The CDR3 DNA follows: TGCGCCAGCACCCGTTACTTTAGCGGGGAAGCGAACACCGGGGAGCTGTTTTTT. It translates to CASTRYFSGEANTGELFF.

This chain connects TRBV6-6 to TRBJ2-5; maybe TRBD1 (6 bases). The CDR3 has 15 residues. Germline values: CDR1 MNHNY, CDR2 SVGAGI (reference sequence). V gave up 0 bases and J gave up 4 bases, with 12 bases separating them. In DNA, the CDR3 is TGTGCCAGCAGTTACTCGAGAACAGGGAGAGAGACCCAGTACTTC. Amino acids: CASSYSRTGRETQYF.

The V call is TRBV5-4, the J call TRBJ2-2; 10 bases are shared with TRBD2. The CDR3 extends over 16 amino acids. Germline V gene lookup returns CDR1 SGHNT and CDR2 YYREEE (reference sequence). V trimming: 3 bases; J trimming: 3 bases; junction bases outside the gene matches: 5. CDR3: CASSSISGRYTGELFF. In nucleotides, the CDR3 is TGTGCCAGCAGCTCCATTAGCGGGAGGTACACCGGGGAGCTGTTTTTT.

The chain carries TRBV12-5 and TRBJ2-7, with D uncertain. The germline V gene has CDR1 LGHNT and CDR2 FRNRAP. V dropped 1 base and J dropped 9 bases, with 13 bases sitting between them. The CDR3 consists of 13 residues. Here the CDR3 DNA reads TGTGCTAGTGGTTTGGCATTTGAGGATGGGCAGTACTTC. As protein: CASGLAFEDGQYF.

The CDR3 sequence is CASSSNDRANYGYTF. CDR3 DNA: TGTGCCAGCAGCTCCAACGACAGAGCTAACTATGGCTACACCTTC. The chain links TRBV7-9 to TRBJ1-2; D perhaps matches TRBD1 (5 bases). V dropped 4 bases and J dropped 0 bases, with 12 bases sitting between them. The CDR3 has 15 amino acids. Germline V gene data show CDR1 as SEHNR and CDR2 as FQNEAQ (reference sequence). The complete variable domain, with remaining parts taken from reference TRBV7-9 and TRBJ1-2, reads DTGVSQNPRHKITKRGQNVTFRCDPISEHNRLYWYRQTLGQGPEFLTYFQNEAQLEKSRLLSDRFSAERPKGSFSTLEIQRTEQGDSAMYLCASSSNDRANYGYTFGSGTRLTVV.

The chain combines TRBV4-1 with TRBJ1-2; TRBD1 matches 7 bases. CDR1 is MGHRA and CDR2 is YSYEKL in the germline V gene. The length of the CDR3 is 17 residues. The trim removed 4 bases at V and 8 bases at J, leaving 19 bases unmatched. CDR3 residues: CASSPARERKTGKGYTF. The CDR3 DNA is TGCGCCAGCAGCCCTGCAAGGGAGAGAAAGACAGGGAAAGGCTACACCTTC.

The rearrangement joins TRBV19 to TRBJ1-5, with 8 bases aligning to TRBD1. CDR1 is LNHDA and CDR2 is SQIVND in the germline V gene (reference sequence). J lost 5 bases, V lost 3 bases, and 9 bases had no gene match. The CDR3 consists of 16 residues. CDR3 residues: CASSITAPGGDQPQHF. In DNA form, the CDR3 reads TGTGCCAGTAGTATTACCGCCCCAGGGGGCGATCAGCCCCAGCATTTT.

The chain is built from TRBV6-5 and TRBJ2-7; the D is unclear. V lost 0 bases and J 2 bases, leaving 14 bases between the germline ends. The germline V gene has CDR1 MNHEY and CDR2 SVGAGI. CDR3 size: 16 residues. Here the CDR3 DNA reads TGTGCCAGCAGTTACTCCCCGCAGGAGTCAACCTACGAGCAGTACTTC. It specifies CASSYSPQESTYEQYF.

This chain uses TRBV11-1 with TRBJ1-1; D is unresolved. The CDR3 has 14 amino acids. Germline values: CDR1 SGHAT, CDR2 FQDESV (reference sequence). Trimming cost V 3 bases and J 3 bases, with 11 bases left between them. This CDR3 reads CASSLGQQDTEAFF. In DNA, the CDR3 is TGTGCCAGCAGCTTGGGCCAGCAAGACACTGAAGCTTTCTTT.

V is TRBV7-2 and J is TRBJ2-5; D ambiguous. Germline V gene sequence: CDR1 SGHTA, CDR2 FQGNSA. This CDR3 region has 14 residues. Between the trimmed V and J ends, which lost 6 bases and 1 base, there was a span of 12 bases. The DNA of the CDR3 is TGTGCCAGCAGTCAACTGAGTTTCCAAGAGACCCAGTACTTC. Protein product: CASSQLSFQETQYF.

This chain links TRBV27 with TRBJ1-2, with TRBD1 matching over 8 bases. V lost 4 bases to trimming and J lost 5 bases; unmatched junction nucleotides: 6. Germline lookup yields CDR1 MNHEY and CDR2 SMNVEV (reference sequence). The CDR3 has 14 amino acids. The CDR3: CASSSTGTGYGYTF. The CDR3 DNA sequence: TGTGCCAGCAGTTCGACCGGGACAGGATATGGCTACACCTTC.

The chain links TRBV7-2 to TRBJ1-1, with 7 nucleotides matching TRBD1. This CDR3 region has 15 residues. The trim removed 4 bases at V and 2 bases at J, leaving 7 bases unmatched. Germline CDR1 and CDR2: SGHTA and FQGNSA. The CDR3 DNA is TGTGCCAGCAGCTCGGGAGGGACAGCTAACACTGAAGCTTTCTTT. Residues: CASSSGGTANTEAFF.

The J gene is TRBJ2-3, the V gene TRBV7-7; the match to TRBD2 covers 7 bases. The CDR3 has 15 amino acids. CDR1 and CDR2 (germline): SSHAT, FNYEAQ (reference sequence). The trim removed 5 bases at V and 1 base at J, leaving 6 bases unmatched. The CDR3 DNA reads TGTGCCAGCAGCCAACCGGGACTACGCACAGATACGCAGTATTTT. This gives the protein CASSQPGLRTDTQYF.

This clone was detected only once. The chain employs TRBV2 and TRBJ1-1; D gene unclear. Trimming removed 7 bases at V and 11 bases at J, with 8 bases between. Germline lookup yields CDR1 SNHLY and CDR2 FYNNEI. CDR3 length: 9 residues. The DNA for the CDR3 is TGTGCCAGCAAAATGGATGCTTTCTTT. This sequence encodes CASKMDAFF.